Below, 5 T cell receptor beta chains from the same sample are listed, as sequenced in a study of T cells in localized non-small cell lung cancer. Measured with immunoSEQ multiplex PCR; TCRdb has only the in-frame clones, and not every one. The repertoire holds tens of thousands of clones, with about 86% as singletons. This sample comprised peripheral blood mononuclear cells, obtained before any cancer treatment. The source is a man between 35 and 75 years old with stage III lung adenocarcinoma.

This chain links TRBV6-5 with TRBJ2-3, with D possibly being TRBD1 (6 bases). The CDR3 extends over 14 amino acids. Trimming left V 0 bases short and J 9 bases short, with 13 bases between. CDR1 MNHEY and CDR2 SVGAGI come from the germline V gene. For the CDR3, the DNA is TGTGCCAGCAGTTACTCTCAAACACAGGGAACGCAGTATTTT. Residues: CASSYSQTQGTQYF.

The chain is built from TRBV6-1 and TRBJ1-5; D is unclear. CDR3 size: 13 residues. Germline CDR1 reads MNHNS; CDR2 reads SASEGT. Trimming pared 3 bases from V and 5 bases from J, leaving 8 bases between. The CDR3 DNA follows: TGTGCCAGCAGTGACGGTGGGTATCAGCCCCAGCATTTT. This codes for CASSDGGYQPQHF.

The chain joins TRBV27 to TRBJ2-3, with D perhaps matching TRBD2 (5 bases). Germline CDR1 reads MNHEY; CDR2 reads SMNVEV (reference sequence). V was shortened by 0 bases and J by 1 base, with 11 bases between the two germline ends. CDR3 length: 16 amino acids. The CDR3: CASSLSRRGGTDTQYF. Here the CDR3 DNA reads TGTGCCAGCAGTTTATCCCGACGGGGAGGCACAGATACGCAGTATTTT.

V gene TRBV2 combines with J gene TRBJ2-3; possibly TRBD2 for D (6 bases). CDR1 is SNHLY and CDR2 is FYNNEI in the germline V gene. CDR3 length equals 17 residues. Trimming pared 8 bases from V and 6 bases from J, leaving 27 bases between. CDR3 residues: CASRTPLAVVPFDTQYF. The CDR3 nucleotides read TGTGCCAGCCGGACCCCTTTAGCGGTCGTCCCGTTCGATACGCAGTATTTT.

The V call is TRBV9, the J call TRBJ2-5; 7 bases agree with TRBD2. Trimming cost V 0 bases and J 5 bases; bases outside gene matches: 7. This CDR3 is 15 amino acids long. Germline V gene lookup returns CDR1 SGDLS and CDR2 YYNGEE. In nucleotides, the CDR3 is TGTGCCAGCAGCGTAGTCGGGGGGATCTATGAGACCCAGTACTTC. It specifies CASSVVGGIYETQYF.